This T cell receptor (beta chain) was observed in a study of T cell repertoires in cytomegalovirus infection. The V and J ends lost 4 bases and 6 bases, in that order; junction bases with no gene match: 20. CDR3 length equals 19 residues. CDR1 and CDR2 (germline): WSHSY, SAAADI. TCRdb passed the reads through MiXCR, listing each CDR3 protein once. The profile shows approximately 490,000 distinct CDR3 sequences, 10% to 12% of them singletons. There are many counts of this clonotype. Sequenced material: PBMCs. The chain joins TRBV10-2 to TRBJ2-1; TRBD2 matches at 8 bases. This TCR derives from a human donor in good health (CMV status not recorded). Some clones in this sample may be carry-over from other donors' samples. The CDR3 bases are TGCGCCAGCAGTGGGTGGGACACCCGTCGGGGACTAGACTTCAATGAGCAGTTCTTC. Protein product: CASSGWDTRRGLDFNEQFF.